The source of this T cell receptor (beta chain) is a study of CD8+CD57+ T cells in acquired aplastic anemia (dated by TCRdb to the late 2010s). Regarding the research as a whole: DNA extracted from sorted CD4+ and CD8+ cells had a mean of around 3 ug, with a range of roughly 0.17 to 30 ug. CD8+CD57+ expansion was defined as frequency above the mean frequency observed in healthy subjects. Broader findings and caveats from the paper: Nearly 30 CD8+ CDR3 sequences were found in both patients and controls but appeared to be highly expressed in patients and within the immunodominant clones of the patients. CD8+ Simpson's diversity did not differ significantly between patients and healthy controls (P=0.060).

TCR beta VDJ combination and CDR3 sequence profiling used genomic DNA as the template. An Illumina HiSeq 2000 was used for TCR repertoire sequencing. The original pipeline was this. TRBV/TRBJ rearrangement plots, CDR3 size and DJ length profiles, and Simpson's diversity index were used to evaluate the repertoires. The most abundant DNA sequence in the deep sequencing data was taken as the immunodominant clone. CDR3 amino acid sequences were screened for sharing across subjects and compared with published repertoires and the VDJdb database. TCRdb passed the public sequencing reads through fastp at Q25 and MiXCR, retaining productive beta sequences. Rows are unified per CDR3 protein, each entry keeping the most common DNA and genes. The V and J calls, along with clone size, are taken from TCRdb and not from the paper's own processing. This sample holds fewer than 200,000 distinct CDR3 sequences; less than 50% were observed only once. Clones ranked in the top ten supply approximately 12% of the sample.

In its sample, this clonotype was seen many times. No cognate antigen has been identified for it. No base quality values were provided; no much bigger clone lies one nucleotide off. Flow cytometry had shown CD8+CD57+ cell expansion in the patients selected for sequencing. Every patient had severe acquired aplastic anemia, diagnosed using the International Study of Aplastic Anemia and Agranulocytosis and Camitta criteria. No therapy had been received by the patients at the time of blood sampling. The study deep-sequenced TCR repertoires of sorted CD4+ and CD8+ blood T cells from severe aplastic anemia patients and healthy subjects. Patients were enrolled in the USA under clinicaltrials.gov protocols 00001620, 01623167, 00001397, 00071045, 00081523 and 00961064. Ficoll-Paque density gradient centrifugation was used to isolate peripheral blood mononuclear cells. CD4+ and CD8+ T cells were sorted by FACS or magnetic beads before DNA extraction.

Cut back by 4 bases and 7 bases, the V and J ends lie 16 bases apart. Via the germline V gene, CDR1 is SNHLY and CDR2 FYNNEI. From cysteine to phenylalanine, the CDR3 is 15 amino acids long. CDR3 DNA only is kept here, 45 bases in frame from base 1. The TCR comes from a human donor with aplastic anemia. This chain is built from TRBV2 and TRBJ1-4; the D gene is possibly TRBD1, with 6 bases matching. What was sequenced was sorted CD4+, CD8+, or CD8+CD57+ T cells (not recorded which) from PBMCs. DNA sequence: TGTGCCAGCAGTGGTGGGGGGCGGGTAGTTGAAAAACTGTTTTTT. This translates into CASSGGGRVVEKLFF.